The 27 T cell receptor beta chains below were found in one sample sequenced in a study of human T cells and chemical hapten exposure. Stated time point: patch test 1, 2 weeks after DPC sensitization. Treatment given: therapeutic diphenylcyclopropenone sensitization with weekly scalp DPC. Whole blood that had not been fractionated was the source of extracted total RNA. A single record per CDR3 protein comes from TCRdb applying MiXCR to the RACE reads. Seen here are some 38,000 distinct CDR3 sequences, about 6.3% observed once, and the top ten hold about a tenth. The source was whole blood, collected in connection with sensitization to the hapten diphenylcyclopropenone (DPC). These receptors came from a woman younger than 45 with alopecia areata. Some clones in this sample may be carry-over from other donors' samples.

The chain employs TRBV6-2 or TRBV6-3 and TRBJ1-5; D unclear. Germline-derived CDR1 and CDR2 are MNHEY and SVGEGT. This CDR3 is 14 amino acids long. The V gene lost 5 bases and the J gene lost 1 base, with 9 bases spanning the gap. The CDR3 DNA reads TGTGCCAGCAGTAAGCGTGGCAGCAATCAGCCCCAGCATTTT. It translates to CASSKRGSNQPQHF.

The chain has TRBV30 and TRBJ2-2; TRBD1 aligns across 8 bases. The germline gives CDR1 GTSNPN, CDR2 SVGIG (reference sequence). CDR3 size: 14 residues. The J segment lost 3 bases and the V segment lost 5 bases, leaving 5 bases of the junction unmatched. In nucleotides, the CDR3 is TGTGCCTGGTCGGGACAGGATTACACCGGGGAGCTGTTTTTT. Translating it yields CAWSGQDYTGELFF.

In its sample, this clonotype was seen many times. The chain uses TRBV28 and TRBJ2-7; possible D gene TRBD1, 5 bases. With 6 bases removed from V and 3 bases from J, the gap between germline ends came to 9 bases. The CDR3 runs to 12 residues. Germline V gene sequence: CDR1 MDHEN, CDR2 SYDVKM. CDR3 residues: CASSPDSYEQYF. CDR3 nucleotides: TGTGCCAGCAGCCCAGACAGCTACGAGCAGTACTTC.

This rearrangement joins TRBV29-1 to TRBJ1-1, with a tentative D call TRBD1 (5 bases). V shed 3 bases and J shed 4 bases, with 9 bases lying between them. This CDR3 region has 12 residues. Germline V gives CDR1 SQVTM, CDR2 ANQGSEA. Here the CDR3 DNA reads TGCAGCGTTGATCGGGGGAGCACTGAAGCTTTCTTT. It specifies CSVDRGSTEAFF.

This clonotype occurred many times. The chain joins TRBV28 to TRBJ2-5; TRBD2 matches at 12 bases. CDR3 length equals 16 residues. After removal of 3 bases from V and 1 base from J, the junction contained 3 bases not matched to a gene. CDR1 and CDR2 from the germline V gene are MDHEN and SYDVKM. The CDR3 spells CASSFELAGGQETQYF. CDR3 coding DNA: TGTGCCAGCAGTTTTGAACTAGCGGGGGGCCAAGAGACCCAGTACTTC.

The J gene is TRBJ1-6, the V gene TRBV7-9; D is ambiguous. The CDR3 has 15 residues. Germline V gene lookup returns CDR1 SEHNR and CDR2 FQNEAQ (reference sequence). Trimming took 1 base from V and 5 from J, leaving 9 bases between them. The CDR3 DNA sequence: TGTGCCAGCAGCTTAGAACAGCTCAATAATTCACCCCTCCACTTT. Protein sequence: CASSLEQLNNSPLHF.

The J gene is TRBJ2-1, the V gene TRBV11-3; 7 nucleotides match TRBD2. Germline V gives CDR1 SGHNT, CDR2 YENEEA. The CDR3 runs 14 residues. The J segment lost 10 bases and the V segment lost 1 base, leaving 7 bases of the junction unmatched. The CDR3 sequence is CASSLAASGQEQFF. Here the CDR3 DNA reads TGTGCCAGCAGCTTAGCCGCTAGCGGACAAGAGCAGTTCTTC.

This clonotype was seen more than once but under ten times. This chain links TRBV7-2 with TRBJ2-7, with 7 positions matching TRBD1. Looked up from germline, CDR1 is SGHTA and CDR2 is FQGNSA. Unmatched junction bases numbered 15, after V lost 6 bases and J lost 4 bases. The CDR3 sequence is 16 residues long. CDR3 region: CASRLQPGQVIYEQYF. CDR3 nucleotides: TGTGCCAGCAGGCTACAACCCGGACAGGTTATTTACGAGCAGTACTTC. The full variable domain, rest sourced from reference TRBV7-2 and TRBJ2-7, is GAGVSQSPSNKVTEKGKDVELRCDPISGHTALYWYRQSLGQGLEFLIYFQGNSAPDKSGLPSDRFSAERTGGSVSTLTIQRTQQEDSAVYLCASRLQPGQVIYEQYFGPGTRLTVT.

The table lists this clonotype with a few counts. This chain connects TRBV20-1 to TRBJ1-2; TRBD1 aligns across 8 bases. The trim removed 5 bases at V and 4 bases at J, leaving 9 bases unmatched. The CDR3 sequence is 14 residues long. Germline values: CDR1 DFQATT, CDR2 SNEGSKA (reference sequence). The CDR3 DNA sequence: TGCAGTGCTTCGACACAGGGGGTCGTCTATGGCTACACCTTC. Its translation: CSASTQGVVYGYTF.

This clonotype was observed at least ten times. This chain's CDR3 is CAISERVLGGQPQHF. As DNA, the CDR3 is TGTGCCATCAGTGAGAGGGTTTTGGGTGGTCAGCCCCAGCATTTT. The chain has TRBV10-3 and TRBJ1-5; D is unresolved. The germline CDR1 and CDR2 sequences are ENHRY and SYGVKD. The ends were cut back, 2 bases at V and 6 bases at J, with 14 bases in the middle. The CDR3 loop spans 15 amino acids.

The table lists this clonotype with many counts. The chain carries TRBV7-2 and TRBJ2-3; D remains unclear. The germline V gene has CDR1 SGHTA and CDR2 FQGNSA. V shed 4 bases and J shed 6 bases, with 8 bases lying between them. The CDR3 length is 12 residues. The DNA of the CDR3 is TGTGCCAGCAGCTCAGCAGCTGATACGCAGTATTTT. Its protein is CASSSAADTQYF.

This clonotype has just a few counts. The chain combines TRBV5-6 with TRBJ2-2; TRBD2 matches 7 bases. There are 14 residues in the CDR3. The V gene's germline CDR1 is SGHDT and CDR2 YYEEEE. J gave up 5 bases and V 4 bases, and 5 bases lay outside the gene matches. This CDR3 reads CASSGTTGTGELFF. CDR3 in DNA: TGTGCCAGCAGCGGGACTACTGGGACCGGGGAGCTGTTTTTT.

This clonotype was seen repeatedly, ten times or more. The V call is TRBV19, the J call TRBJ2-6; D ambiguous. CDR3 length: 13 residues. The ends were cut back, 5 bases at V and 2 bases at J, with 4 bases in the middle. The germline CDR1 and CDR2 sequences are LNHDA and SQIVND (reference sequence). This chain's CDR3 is CASSYTGANVLTF. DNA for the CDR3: TGTGCCAGTAGTTATACTGGGGCCAACGTCCTGACTTTC.

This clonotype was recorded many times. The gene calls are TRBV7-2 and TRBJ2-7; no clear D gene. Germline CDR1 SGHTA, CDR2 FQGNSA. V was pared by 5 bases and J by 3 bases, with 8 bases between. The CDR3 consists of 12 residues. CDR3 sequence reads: CASSRPIYEQYF. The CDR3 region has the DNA TGTGCCAGCAGCCGCCCGATCTACGAGCAGTACTTC.

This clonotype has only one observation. The CDR3 DNA follows: TGTGCCAGCAGTCCGGGACAATGGACTGGCTACACCTTC. Translation: CASSPGQWTGYTF. This sequence joins TRBV6-2 or TRBV6-3 and TRBJ1-2; weak D call: TRBD1 (6 bases). In germline, CDR1 is MNHEY, CDR2 SVGEGT. V lost 5 bases to trimming and J lost 7 bases, with 14 bases between them. This CDR3 spans 13 amino acids.

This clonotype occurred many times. DNA of the CDR3: TGTGCCAGCAGTAGGGTGAACACTGAAGCTTTCTTT. As protein: CASSRVNTEAFF. This chain links TRBV6-5 with TRBJ1-1; D not resolved. With 5 bases removed from V and 0 bases from J, the gap between germline ends came to 4 bases. CDR1 and CDR2 (germline): MNHEY, SVGAGI. The CDR3 is 12 residues long.

In DNA form, the CDR3 reads TGTGCCAGCACAAACAGGGTCTTATACACCGGGGAGCTGTTTTTT. It is translated as CASTNRVLYTGELFF. The chain carries TRBV6-1 and TRBJ2-2, with a possible D match to TRBD1 (6 bases). The germline V gene has CDR1 MNHNS and CDR2 SASEGT. The CDR3 spans 15 residues. Trimming cost V 7 bases and J 3 bases, with 15 bases left between them.

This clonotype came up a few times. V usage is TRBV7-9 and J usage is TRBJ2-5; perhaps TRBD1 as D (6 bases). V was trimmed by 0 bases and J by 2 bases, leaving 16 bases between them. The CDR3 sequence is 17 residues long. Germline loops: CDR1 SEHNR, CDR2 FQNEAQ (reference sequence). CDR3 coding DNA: TGTGCCAGCAGCTTAGCACTCTACAGGGACCCGCAAGAGACCCAGTACTTC. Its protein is CASSLALYRDPQETQYF. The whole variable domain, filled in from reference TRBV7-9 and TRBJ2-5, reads DTGVSQNPRHKITKRGQNVTFRCDPISEHNRLYWYRQTLGQGPEFLTYFQNEAQLEKSRLLSDRFSAERPKGSFSTLEIQRTEQGDSAMYLCASSLALYRDPQETQYFGPGTRLLVL.

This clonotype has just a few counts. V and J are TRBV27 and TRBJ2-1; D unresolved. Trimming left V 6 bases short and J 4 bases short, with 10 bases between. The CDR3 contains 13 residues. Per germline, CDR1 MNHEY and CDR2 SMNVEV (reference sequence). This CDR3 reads CASSPSFYNEQFF. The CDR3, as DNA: TGTGCCAGCAGCCCATCCTTTTACAATGAGCAGTTCTTC.

CDR3 loop: CASRQQGDLRAFF. The CDR3 nucleotides are TGTGCCAGCAGGCAACAGGGGGACTTACGAGCTTTCTTT. The chain is built from TRBV6-5 and TRBJ1-1; 8 nucleotides align to TRBD1. The CDR3 totals 13 residues. V was clipped by 6 bases and J by 10 bases; unmatched bases: 10. The V gene's germline CDR1 is MNHEY and CDR2 SVGAGI.

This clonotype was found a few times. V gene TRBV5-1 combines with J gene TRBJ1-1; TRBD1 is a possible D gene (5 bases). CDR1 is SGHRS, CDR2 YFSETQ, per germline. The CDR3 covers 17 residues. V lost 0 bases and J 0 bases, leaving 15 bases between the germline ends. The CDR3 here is CASSLDSPGIMNTEAFF. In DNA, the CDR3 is TGCGCCAGCAGCTTGGATTCGCCAGGGATCATGAACACTGAAGCTTTCTTT.

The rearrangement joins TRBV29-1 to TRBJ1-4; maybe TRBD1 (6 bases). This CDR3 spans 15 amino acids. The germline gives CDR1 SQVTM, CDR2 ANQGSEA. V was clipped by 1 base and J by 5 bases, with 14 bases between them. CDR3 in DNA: TGCAGCGTTGAAGGCACATCACAGGGAAATGAAAAACTGTTTTTT. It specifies CSVEGTSQGNEKLFF.

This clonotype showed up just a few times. The CDR3, as DNA: TGCGCCAGCAGCCAAGCGGGGTTTTATAATTCACCCCTCCACTTT. It specifies CASSQAGFYNSPLHF. The rearrangement uses TRBV4-1 and TRBJ1-6, with D uncertain. Trimming removed 1 base from V and 4 bases from J, with 8 bases in between. The CDR3 extends over 15 amino acids. Looked up from germline, CDR1 is MGHRA and CDR2 is YSYEKL.

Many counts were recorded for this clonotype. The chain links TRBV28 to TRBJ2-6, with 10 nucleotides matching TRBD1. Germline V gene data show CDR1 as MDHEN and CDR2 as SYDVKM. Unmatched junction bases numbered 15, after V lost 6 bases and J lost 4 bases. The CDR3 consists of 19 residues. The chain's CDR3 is CASRRVPRDRGGGANVLTF. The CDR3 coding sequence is TGTGCCAGCAGGAGGGTCCCCCGGGACAGGGGAGGGGGGGCCAACGTCCTGACTTTC. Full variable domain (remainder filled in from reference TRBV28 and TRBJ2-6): DVKVTQSSRYLVKRTGEKVFLECVQDMDHENMFWYRQDPGLGLRLIYFSYDVKMKEKGDIPEGYSVSREKKERFSLILESASTNQTSMYLCASRRVPRDRGGGANVLTFGAGSRLTVL.

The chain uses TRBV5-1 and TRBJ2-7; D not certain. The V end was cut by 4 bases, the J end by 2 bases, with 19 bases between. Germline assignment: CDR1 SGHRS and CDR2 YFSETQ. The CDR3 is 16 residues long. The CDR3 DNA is TGCGCCAGCAGCCCCGCCTTTCTGGGCAGCGCCTACGAGCAGTACTTC. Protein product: CASSPAFLGSAYEQYF.

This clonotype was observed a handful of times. The CDR3 nucleotides are TGTGCCAGCAGCGGGACTAGCGGGGGGGTCGCTGAGCAGTTCTTC. This gives the protein CASSGTSGGVAEQFF. J is TRBJ2-1 and V is TRBV2, with 16 bases that match TRBD2. Germline CDR1 and CDR2: SNHLY and FYNNEI. The CDR3 covers 15 residues. V shed 6 bases and J 9 bases; nucleotides not matched to a gene: 5. The full variable domain, rest sourced from reference TRBV2 and TRBJ2-1, is EPEVTQTPSHQVTQMGQEVILRCVPISNHLYFYWYRQILGQKVEFLVSFYNNEISEKSEIFDDQFSVERPDGSNFTLKIRSTKLEDSAMYFCASSGTSGGVAEQFFGPGTRLTVL.

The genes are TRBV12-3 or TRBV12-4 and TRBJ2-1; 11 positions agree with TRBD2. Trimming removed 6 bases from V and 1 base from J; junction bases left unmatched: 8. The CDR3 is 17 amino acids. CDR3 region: CASSTGTSGSSYNEQFF. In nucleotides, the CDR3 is TGTGCCAGCAGCACTGGGACTAGCGGTAGTTCCTACAATGAGCAGTTCTTC.